This TCR beta chain was observed in a study of human T cells and chemical hapten exposure. Study-wide context: Patch tests of 0.01% DPC on the upper back were read at 6 days.

CDR3 length equals 15 residues. The trim removed 6 bases at V and 8 bases at J, leaving 15 bases unmatched. Germline CDR1 and CDR2: DFQATT and SNEGSKA (reference sequence). Time point described: patch test 1, 2 weeks after DPC sensitization. Treatment reported: therapeutic diphenylcyclopropenone sensitization with weekly scalp DPC. It was the library that attached unique molecular identifiers to individual cDNA molecules. TCRdb used MiXCR to reprocess the RACE reads, holding one entry per CDR3 protein. The top ten hold 2% to 2.5% of the sample, which has tens of thousands of distinct CDR3 sequences, roughly a tenth seen once. This clonotype was seen a few times.

This sequence originates from a man aged 35 to 55 with alopecia areata. Some clones in this sample may be carry-over from other donors' samples. This chain uses TRBV20-1 with TRBJ1-2, with 10 positions matching TRBD1. The source was whole blood, collected in connection with sensitization to the hapten diphenylcyclopropenone (DPC). The CDR3 sequence: CSAEIPGQGFRGYTF. The DNA for the CDR3 is TGCAGTGCGGAGATACCGGGACAGGGGTTTCGGGGCTACACCTTC.